The next 20 T cell receptor beta chains were all read from a single sample in a study of cytomegalovirus exposure and HLA in healthy donors. The PCR contained 60 Vbeta and 13 Jbeta primers. TCRdb keeps only in-frame clones here, not all; method: immunoSEQ multiplex PCR. The data hold about 160,000 clones, with roughly 82% observed a single time. The sequencing sample was made of PBMCs. These receptors all come from a girl between 10 and 17 years old in good health and CMV-seropositive.

The chain is built from TRBV4-1 and TRBJ2-1; tentative D call: TRBD2 (5 bases). Trimming pared 0 bases from V and 0 bases from J, leaving 12 bases between. Germline values: CDR1 MGHRA, CDR2 YSYEKL. This CDR3 contains 17 residues. CDR3 in DNA: TGCGCCAGCAGCCAAGATCCTCCGGGGAGCTCCTACAATGAGCAGTTCTTC. Protein: CASSQDPPGSSYNEQFF.

The chain combines TRBV11-2 with TRBJ1-2, with D possibly being TRBD1 (5 bases). CDR1 and CDR2 (germline): SGHAT, FQNNGV. V lost 4 bases to trimming and J lost 0 bases, with 6 bases between them. CDR3 length equals 13 residues. The CDR3 DNA sequence: TGTGCCAGCAGCTCCAGGGCTAACTATGGCTACACCTTC. Protein sequence: CASSSRANYGYTF.

The DNA for the CDR3 is TGTGCCAGCAGCCCGGGACAGGGCTTTAATGAGCAGTTCTTC. Its protein product is CASSPGQGFNEQFF. The chain uses TRBV5-6 and TRBJ2-1; 9 nucleotides line up with TRBD1. Germline V lookup: CDR1 SGHDT, CDR2 YYEEEE. V lost 4 bases to trimming and J lost 7 bases; unmatched junction nucleotides: 6. The CDR3 has 14 residues.

The rearrangement joins TRBV7-9 to TRBJ1-5; D remains ambiguous. Trimming cost V 1 base and J 0 bases, with 7 bases left between them. Per the germline V gene, CDR1 is SEHNR and CDR2 is FQNEAQ (reference sequence). The CDR3 sequence is 15 residues long. CDR3 DNA sequence: TGTGCCAGCAGCTTAGACGCAGATAGCAATCAGCCCCAGCATTTT. Translation: CASSLDADSNQPQHF. Variable domain in full (rest from reference TRBV7-9 and TRBJ1-5): DTGVSQNPRHKITKRGQNVTFRCDPISEHNRLYWYRQTLGQGPEFLTYFQNEAQLEKSRLLSDRFSAERPKGSFSTLEIQRTEQGDSAMYLCASSLDADSNQPQHFGDGTRLSIL.

Concerning this clone: Other DNA sequences in the same sample also yield this CDR3. The V and J genes are TRBV30 and TRBJ1-1, with unresolved D. CDR1 and CDR2 (germline): GTSNPN, SVGIG (reference sequence). Trimming left V 2 bases short and J 0 bases short, with 4 bases between. This CDR3 contains 12 residues. The CDR3, as DNA: TGTGCCTGGAGTCTTATGAACACTGAAGCTTTCTTT. This encodes CAWSLMNTEAFF.

V and J are TRBV5-6 and TRBJ1-1; TRBD1 might be the D (6 bases). Trimming pared 1 base from V and 6 bases from J, leaving 19 bases between. Germline CDR1 is SGHDT and CDR2 is YYEEEE. CDR3 size: 16 residues. CDR3 nucleotides: TGTGCCAGCAGCTTGTCACGTTTGGGCAGGGGAGCTGAAGCTTTCTTT. Amino acid sequence: CASSLSRLGRGAEAFF.

This clone was recorded a few times. V is TRBV19 and J is TRBJ2-3; no firm D call. CDR1 is LNHDA, CDR2 SQIVND, per germline (reference sequence). This CDR3 has 15 residues. With 3 bases removed from V and 2 bases from J, the gap between germline ends came to 12 bases. DNA of the CDR3: TGTGCCAGTAGTATCCTGGGCACCCTCACAGATACGCAGTATTTT. This sequence encodes CASSILGTLTDTQYF.

V gene TRBV28 combines with J gene TRBJ1-5; 7 bases fit TRBD1. The CDR3 consists of 19 residues. Losses at the gene ends were 5 bases for V and 0 bases for J; bases not matched to a gene: 16. Germline V gene sequence: CDR1 MDHEN, CDR2 SYDVKM. CDR3 amino acids: CASSTVRDRAEYSNQPQHF. The CDR3 nucleotides are TGTGCCAGCAGTACGGTCCGGGACAGAGCCGAGTATAGCAATCAGCCCCAGCATTTT.

V usage is TRBV28 and J usage is TRBJ1-1, with a weak D call TRBD1 (6 bases). The CDR3 length is 12 residues. V was shortened by 3 bases and J by 7 bases, with 9 bases between the two germline ends. Germline V gives CDR1 MDHEN, CDR2 SYDVKM. CDR3 nucleotides: TGTGCCAGCAGTTTGGCACAGGGTGAAGCTTTCTTT. Translating it yields CASSLAQGEAFF.

Of note for this clone: The identical CDR3 is also encoded by other nucleotide sequences in the sample. CDR3 bases: TGTGCCAGGAGAGAAACTGCCGGGACATATACCTACGAGCAGTACTTC. It is translated as CARRETAGTYTYEQYF. The V gene is TRBV19, the J gene TRBJ2-7, with D tentatively TRBD1 (6 bases). CDR3 length: 16 residues. V was pared by 9 bases and J by 2 bases, with 23 bases between. Germline CDR1 reads LNHDA; CDR2 reads SQIVND (reference sequence). The full variable domain, rest sourced from reference TRBV19 and TRBJ2-7, is DGGITQSPKYLFRKEGQNVTLSCEQNLNHDAMYWYRQDPGQGLRLIYYSQIVNDFQKGDIAEGYSVSREKKESFPLTVTSAQKNPTAFYLCARRETAGTYTYEQYFGPGTRLTVT.

The chain combines TRBV15 with TRBJ2-4; 7 positions agree with TRBD1. The CDR3 covers 23 residues. With 3 bases clipped from V and 7 bases from J, the junction kept 33 bases outside the gene matches. Germline V gives CDR1 LNHNV, CDR2 YYDKDF (reference sequence). This CDR3 reads CATSRGTVYPSQKHSVLSNIQYF. The CDR3 DNA is TGTGCCACCAGCAGGGGGACAGTCTATCCTAGCCAAAAACATTCAGTACTTTCTAACATTCAGTACTTC.

The chain joins TRBV5-6 to TRBJ2-1, with 7 nucleotides matching TRBD1. J was trimmed by 7 bases and V by 1 base; bases with no gene match: 8. The CDR3 runs to 15 residues. Germline CDR1 SGHDT, CDR2 YYEEEE. The CDR3 protein is CASSLQGQTLNEQFF. The CDR3 nucleotides are TGTGCCAGCAGCTTGCAGGGACAGACTTTGAATGAGCAGTTCTTC.

J is TRBJ1-5 and V is TRBV7-6; 10 bases map to TRBD1. In germline, CDR1 is SGHVS, CDR2 FNYEAQ. Trimming cost V 1 base and J 1 base; bases outside gene matches: 10. This CDR3 is built from 19 residues. The CDR3 nucleotides are TGTGCCAGCAGCTTAGGGGGGGACAGGGGCCGGCTAAGCAATCAGCCCCAGCATTTT. Its translation: CASSLGGDRGRLSNQPQHF.

V is TRBV11-3 and J is TRBJ2-1, with 7 bases that match TRBD2. The ends lost 2 bases at V and 2 bases at J; junction bases unmatched: 6. This CDR3 has 16 residues. CDR1 and CDR2 from the germline V gene are SGHNT and YENEEA. The CDR3, as DNA: TGTGCCAGCAGCTTATCTCGGGGGGACCCCTACAATGAGCAGTTCTTC. Protein: CASSLSRGDPYNEQFF. Combining the CDR3 with reference TRBV11-3 and TRBJ2-1 gives the whole variable domain EAGVVQSPRYKIIEKKQPVAFWCNPISGHNTLYWYLQNLGQGPELLIRYENEEAVDDSQLPKDRFSAERLKGVDSTLKIQPAELGDSAVYLCASSLSRGDPYNEQFFGPGTRLTVL.

This clone was recorded once. J is TRBJ2-1 and V is TRBV5-1; 8 bases match TRBD2. Germline V gene lookup returns CDR1 SGHRS and CDR2 YFSETQ. The CDR3 loop spans 15 amino acids. The ends lost 5 bases at V and 8 bases at J; junction bases unmatched: 12. The CDR3 spells CASSPGTSQVYEQFF. The CDR3 DNA sequence: TGCGCCAGCAGTCCCGGGACTAGTCAGGTCTATGAGCAGTTCTTC.

The J gene is TRBJ1-1, the V gene TRBV5-6; D possibly corresponds to TRBD1 (6 bases). The CDR3 has 15 residues. V was clipped by 0 bases and J by 1 base, with 10 bases between them. Germline V lookup: CDR1 SGHDT, CDR2 YYEEEE. The CDR3 DNA reads as TGTGCCAGCAGCTTGGGGGTAGGGGGGAACACTGAAGCTTTCTTT. Translating gives CASSLGVGGNTEAFF.

The chain recombines TRBV29-1 with TRBJ2-1, with 8 bases fitting TRBD2. Looked up from germline, CDR1 is SQVTM and CDR2 is ANQGSEA. The length of the CDR3 is 14 residues. V lost 5 bases to trimming and J lost 6 bases; unmatched junction nucleotides: 9. The CDR3 here is CSVTSGSPSNEQFF. DNA for the CDR3: TGCAGCGTTACTAGCGGCAGCCCCTCCAATGAGCAGTTCTTC.

CDR3 in DNA: TGTGCCAGTAGTTTAATCGAGGGAGCTGGCGTCTATGGCTACACCTTC. It encodes CASSLIEGAGVYGYTF. The rearrangement uses TRBV19 and TRBJ1-2; D remains unclear. The V gene lost 5 bases and the J gene lost 4 bases, with 20 bases spanning the gap. Germline V gene sequence: CDR1 LNHDA, CDR2 SQIVND (reference sequence). The CDR3 contains 16 residues.

The J gene is TRBJ2-1, the V gene TRBV13, with 11 bases matching TRBD2. The CDR3 has 16 amino acids. Germline-derived CDR1 and CDR2 are PRHDT and FYEKMQ (reference sequence). V shed 2 bases, J shed 11 bases, and the junction held 11 bases outside the gene matches. The CDR3 spells CASSLMSGTSGGKQFF. DNA for the CDR3: TGTGCCAGCAGCTTAATGTCTGGGACTAGCGGCGGAAAGCAGTTCTTC.

The V gene is TRBV27, the J gene TRBJ1-5; no clear D gene. The length of the CDR3 is 13 residues. The germline V and J ends were trimmed by 3 bases and 7 bases, with 10 bases remaining between them. Germline V gene sequence: CDR1 MNHEY, CDR2 SMNVEV (reference sequence). CDR3 coding DNA: TGTGCCAGCAGTTTGGCAGAACGACAGCCCCAGCATTTT. This codes for CASSLAERQPQHF.